The next 23 T cell receptor beta chains were all read from a single sample in a study of technical replicates of blood from a few donors (TCRdb year 2017). Preparation of the library involved the immunoSEQ multiplex PCR assay. TCRdb's version of the immuneACCESS table is confined to in-frame rearrangements and falls short of the full clone set. An unresolved V gene accounts for under half of the shortfall where checked; the remainder is of unknown origin. This sample holds 98,000 or so clones; 95% were observed only once. The ten biggest clones cover over 0.2% of the sample. Specimen: T cells isolated from PBMCs. The receptors were gathered from a human donor in good health.

This chain connects TRBV28 to TRBJ1-2, with 9 bases fitting TRBD1. The V gene end was trimmed by 4 bases and the J gene end by 7 bases; junction bases not matched to a gene: 10. The CDR3 length is 15 residues. Germline V gene data show CDR1 as MDHEN and CDR2 as SYDVKM. Written as DNA, the CDR3 is TGTGCCAGCAGTTCCCCGACAGGGGGTGTCTTTGGCTACACCTTC. It yields the protein CASSSPTGGVFGYTF.

The V gene is TRBV15, the J gene TRBJ2-7; D uncertain. The CDR3 extends over 14 amino acids. CDR1 is LNHNV and CDR2 is YYDKDF in the germline V gene (reference sequence). Trimming removed 0 bases at V and 0 bases at J, with 6 bases between. The DNA for the CDR3 is TGTGCCACCAGCAGAGATAGAAGCTCCTACGAGCAGTACTTC. It encodes CATSRDRSSYEQYF.

The CDR3 DNA is TGTGCCAGCAGCCTCCGGACAGGGTATTACGAGCAGTACTTC. Its protein product is CASSLRTGYYEQYF. The chain links TRBV21-1 to TRBJ2-7; whether TRBD1, the table's D call, matches the DNA was not checked. TRBV21-1 is a recognized pseudogene. The CDR3 spans 14 residues.

The chain has TRBV27 and TRBJ1-5; 11 bases match TRBD1. The germline gives CDR1 MNHEY, CDR2 SMNVEV (reference sequence). The CDR3 sequence is 15 residues long. V gave up 9 bases and J gave up 9 bases; unmatched junction bases: 13. The CDR3 loop reads CASGQGAERVRPQHF. The CDR3, as DNA: TGTGCCAGTGGACAGGGGGCTGAGCGAGTTAGGCCCCAGCATTTT.

The chain couples TRBV27 to TRBJ2-2; 8 bases are shared with TRBD2. V gave up 0 bases and J gave up 7 bases; unmatched junction bases: 7. CDR3 length: 16 amino acids. Germline V gives CDR1 MNHEY, CDR2 SMNVEV (reference sequence). The chain's CDR3 is CASSLSGGRLIGELFF. CDR3 DNA sequence: TGTGCCAGCAGTTTATCGGGCGGGAGGTTGATCGGGGAGCTGTTTTTT.

This chain links TRBV5-6 with TRBJ2-3, with TRBD2 identical over 8 bases. With V trimmed by 3 bases and J by 2 bases, 5 bases remained unmatched. The CDR3 covers 15 residues. Per germline, CDR1 SGHDT and CDR2 YYEEEE. The CDR3 nucleotides read TGTGCCAGCAGCTCCAGCGGGGGATTCACAGATACGCAGTATTTT. It yields the protein CASSSSGGFTDTQYF.

V usage is TRBV19 and J usage is TRBJ2-3; 12 bases align to TRBD2. CDR1 and CDR2 from the germline V gene are LNHDA and SQIVND (reference sequence). This CDR3 has 15 amino acids. J was trimmed by 3 bases and V by 6 bases; bases with no gene match: 4. The DNA of the CDR3 is TGTGCCAGTAGGGGACTAGCGGGTGGGACAGATACGCAGTATTTT. It specifies CASRGLAGGTDTQYF.

The rearrangement links TRBV7-3 to TRBJ2-2; weak D call: TRBD1 (5 bases). CDR3 size: 17 residues. The V and J ends lost 1 base and 4 bases respectively, with 16 bases between them. Germline CDR1 and CDR2: SGHTA and FQGTGA. The CDR3 loop reads CASSLNPGPLITGELFF. The CDR3 DNA is TGTGCCAGCAGCTTAAATCCAGGGCCTCTGATCACCGGGGAGCTGTTTTTT. The variable domain in full, completed from reference TRBV7-3 and TRBJ2-2, reads GAGVSQTPSNKVTEKGKYVELRCDPISGHTALYWYRQSLGQGPEFLIYFQGTGAADDSGLPNDRFFAVRPEGSVSTLKIQRTERGDSAVYLCASSLNPGPLITGELFFGEGSRLTVL.

The gene calls are TRBV7-8 and TRBJ1-2; 8 bases are shared with TRBD1. The ends lost 6 bases at V and 2 bases at J; junction bases unmatched: 8. The CDR3 has 15 amino acids. Germline CDR1 and CDR2: SGHVS and FQNEAQ. CDR3 DNA sequence: TGTGCCAGCAGTTACCTAGGACAGGGCAACTATGGCTACACCTTC. Protein product: CASSYLGQGNYGYTF.

This chain connects TRBV14 to TRBJ2-1; 9 bases fit TRBD2. The germline CDR1 and CDR2 sequences are SGHDN and FVKESK. The CDR3 consists of 17 residues. After removal of 3 bases from V and 0 bases from J, the junction contained 6 bases not matched to a gene. The CDR3 DNA sequence: TGTGCCAGCAGCCATAGACGTAGCGGGAGCTCCTACAATGAGCAGTTCTTC. Its protein is CASSHRRSGSSYNEQFF.

The chain joins TRBV10-2 to TRBJ2-5, with TRBD1 matching over 7 bases. Germline CDR1 is WSHSY and CDR2 is SAAADI. This CDR3 contains 14 residues. Losses at the gene ends were 5 bases for V and 4 bases for J; bases not matched to a gene: 7. CDR3 sequence reads: CASSLTGWGETQYF. Here the CDR3 DNA reads TGCGCCAGCAGTTTGACAGGGTGGGGAGAGACCCAGTACTTC.

As DNA, the CDR3 is TGTGCCAGCAGTACAGGGCCCTACGAGCAGTACTTC. It encodes CASSTGPYEQYF. The chain recombines TRBV28 with TRBJ2-7, with TRBD1 as a possible D gene (6 bases). The CDR3 runs to 12 residues. Trimming took 5 bases from V and 2 from J, leaving 7 bases between them. Germline CDR1 and CDR2: MDHEN and SYDVKM.

The V gene is TRBV5-1, the J gene TRBJ2-6, with D unclear. The CDR3 sequence is 15 residues long. The germline V gene encodes CDR1 SGHRS and CDR2 YFSETQ. Deletions cut 0 bases from V and 0 bases from J, with 4 bases between. The CDR3 reads CASSLALSGANVLTF. CDR3 bases: TGCGCCAGCAGCTTGGCCCTCTCTGGGGCCAACGTCCTGACTTTC.

Written as DNA, the CDR3 is TGTGCCAGCAGCTTGATGCAGGGTTTCAATCAGCCCCAGCATTTT. It yields the protein CASSLMQGFNQPQHF. This chain links TRBV7-2 with TRBJ1-5; tentatively, D is TRBD1 (5 bases). This CDR3 has 15 residues. V dropped 3 bases and J dropped 3 bases, with 12 bases sitting between them. Germline V gives CDR1 SGHTA, CDR2 FQGNSA.

J is TRBJ2-7 and V is TRBV6-4, with TRBD2 identical over 8 bases. The ends lost 4 bases at V and 0 bases at J; junction bases unmatched: 5. Germline loops: CDR1 MRHNA, CDR2 SNTAGT. This CDR3 comprises 15 residues. The DNA of the CDR3 is TGTGCCAGCAGTGCTATAGCGGGATCCTCCTACGAGCAGTACTTC. Translating it yields CASSAIAGSSYEQYF.

The J gene is TRBJ2-7, the V gene TRBV28, with 9 bases aligning to TRBD2. Germline CDR1 reads MDHEN; CDR2 reads SYDVKM. V shed 2 bases and J 3 bases; nucleotides not matched to a gene: 11. This CDR3 is 17 amino acids long. The CDR3 bases are TGTGCCAGCAGTTTAGGGACCCGACTAGCGGTGAGCTACGAGCAGTACTTC. This gives the protein CASSLGTRLAVSYEQYF.

Concerning this clone: The junction differs from germline at one of its ends, possibly a read error. Different DNA sequences within this sample yield the same CDR3. The gene calls are TRBV19 and TRBJ2-4; 9 bases fit TRBD1. From germline, CDR1 is LNHDA and CDR2 SQIVND (reference sequence). This CDR3 spans 17 amino acids. CDR3 in DNA: TGTGCCAGCAGTACAACAGGGGGCCTTAGTCCCAAAAACATTCAGTACTTC. As protein: CASSTTGGLSPKNIQYF.

CDR3 DNA sequence: TGTGCCAGCAGCTTAGAGGCAGGTTCCAACACTGAAGCTTTCTTT. Translating gives CASSLEAGSNTEAFF. The V call is TRBV13, the J call TRBJ1-1; no clear D gene. Germline lookup yields CDR1 PRHDT and CDR2 FYEKMQ (reference sequence). This CDR3 region has 15 residues. The ends were cut back, 1 base at V and 2 bases at J, with 11 bases in the middle.

J is TRBJ1-3 and V is TRBV10-1, with D possibly being TRBD1 (6 bases). CDR3 length: 15 amino acids. The germline CDR1 and CDR2 sequences are WNHNN and SYGVQD (reference sequence). Trimming stripped 8 bases from V and 0 bases from J, with 14 bases between. CDR3 sequence: CASLDWDISGNTIYF. The CDR3 DNA reads TGCGCCAGCTTAGATTGGGACATCTCTGGAAACACCATATATTTT.

The chain combines TRBV14 with TRBJ1-2; no firm D call. Germline lookup yields CDR1 SGHDN and CDR2 FVKESK. The V gene lost 1 base and the J gene lost 8 bases, with 23 bases spanning the gap. The CDR3 runs to 17 residues. CDR3 bases: TGTGCCAGCAGCCAAGTGATTTTGTCTCTCCGGGGTGGAGGCTACACCTTC. This codes for CASSQVILSLRGGGYTF.

This chain connects TRBV18 to TRBJ1-1; tentative D call: TRBD1 (5 bases). The CDR3 consists of 14 residues. V was pared by 3 bases and J by 3 bases, with 11 bases between. Germline CDR1 is KGHSH and CDR2 is LQKENI. The CDR3 spells CASSPREGYTEAFF. Written as DNA, the CDR3 is TGTGCCAGCTCACCCAGGGAGGGGTACACTGAAGCTTTCTTT.

The chain employs TRBV9 and TRBJ2-2; D is undetermined. The CDR3 has 13 amino acids. Germline values: CDR1 SGDLS, CDR2 YYNGEE. V was trimmed by 0 bases and J by 6 bases, leaving 6 bases between them. The CDR3 DNA sequence: TGTGCCAGCAGCGTAGCCCCCGCCGGGGAGCTGTTTTTT. This translates into CASSVAPAGELFF.

The chain uses TRBV28 and TRBJ2-3, with no clear D. Trimming stripped 4 bases from V and 2 bases from J, with 7 bases between. Germline CDR1 MDHEN, CDR2 SYDVKM. The CDR3 is 13 amino acids. CDR3 nucleotides: TGTGCCAGCAGTTACATTTACACAGATACGCAGTATTTT. Protein: CASSYIYTDTQYF.